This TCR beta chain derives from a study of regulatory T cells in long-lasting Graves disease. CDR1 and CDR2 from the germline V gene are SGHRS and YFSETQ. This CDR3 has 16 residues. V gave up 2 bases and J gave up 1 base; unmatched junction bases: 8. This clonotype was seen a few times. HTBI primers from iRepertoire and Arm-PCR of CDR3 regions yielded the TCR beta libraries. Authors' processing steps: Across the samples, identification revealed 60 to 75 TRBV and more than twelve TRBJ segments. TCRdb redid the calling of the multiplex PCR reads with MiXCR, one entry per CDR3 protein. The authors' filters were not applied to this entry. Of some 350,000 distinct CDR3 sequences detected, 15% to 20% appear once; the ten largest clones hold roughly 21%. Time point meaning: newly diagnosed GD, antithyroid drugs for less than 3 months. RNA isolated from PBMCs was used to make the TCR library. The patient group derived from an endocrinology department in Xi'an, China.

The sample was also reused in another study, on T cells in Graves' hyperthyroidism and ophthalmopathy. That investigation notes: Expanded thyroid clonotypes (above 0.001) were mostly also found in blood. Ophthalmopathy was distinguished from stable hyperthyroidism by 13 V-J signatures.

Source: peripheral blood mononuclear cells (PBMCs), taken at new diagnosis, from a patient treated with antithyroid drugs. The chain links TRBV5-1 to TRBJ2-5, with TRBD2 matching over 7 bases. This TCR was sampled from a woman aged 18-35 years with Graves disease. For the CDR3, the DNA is TGCGCCAGCAGCTTATGGGGGAGGGAAGCCCAAGAGACCCAGTACTTC. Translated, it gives CASSLWGREAQETQYF.